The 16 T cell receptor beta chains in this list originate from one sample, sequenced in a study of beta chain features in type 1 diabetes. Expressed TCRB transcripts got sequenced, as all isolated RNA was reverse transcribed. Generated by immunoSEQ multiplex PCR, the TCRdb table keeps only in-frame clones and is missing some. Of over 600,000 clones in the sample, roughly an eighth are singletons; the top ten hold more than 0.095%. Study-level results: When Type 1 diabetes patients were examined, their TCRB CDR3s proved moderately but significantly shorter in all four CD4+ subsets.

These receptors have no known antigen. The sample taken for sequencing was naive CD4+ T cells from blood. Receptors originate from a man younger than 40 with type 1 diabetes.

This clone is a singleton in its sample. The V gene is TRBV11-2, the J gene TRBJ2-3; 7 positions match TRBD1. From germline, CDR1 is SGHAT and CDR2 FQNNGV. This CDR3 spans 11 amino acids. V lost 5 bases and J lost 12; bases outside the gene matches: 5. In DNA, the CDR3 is TGTGCCAGCAGCGGACAGGTGGTCCAGTATTTT. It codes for CASSGQVVQYF.

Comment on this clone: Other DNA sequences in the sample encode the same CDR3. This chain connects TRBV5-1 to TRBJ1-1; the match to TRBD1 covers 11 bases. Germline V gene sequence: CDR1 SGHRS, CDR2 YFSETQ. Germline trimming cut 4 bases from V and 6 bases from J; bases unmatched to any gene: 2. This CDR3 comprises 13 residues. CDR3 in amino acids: CASSLDRGPEAFF. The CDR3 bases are TGCGCCAGCAGCCTGGACAGGGGGCCTGAAGCTTTCTTT. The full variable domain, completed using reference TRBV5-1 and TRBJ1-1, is KAGVTQTPRYLIKTRGQQVTLSCSPISGHRSVSWYQQTPGQGLQFLFEYFSETQRNKGNFPGRFSGRQFSNSRSEMNVSTLELGDSALYLCASSLDRGPEAFFGQGTRLTVV.

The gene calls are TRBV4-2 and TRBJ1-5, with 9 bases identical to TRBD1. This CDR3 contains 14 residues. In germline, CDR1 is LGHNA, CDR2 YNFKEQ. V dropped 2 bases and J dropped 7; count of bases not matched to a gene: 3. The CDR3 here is CASSQRQGEQPQHF. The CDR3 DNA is TGTGCCAGCAGCCAAAGACAGGGGGAACAGCCCCAGCATTTT.

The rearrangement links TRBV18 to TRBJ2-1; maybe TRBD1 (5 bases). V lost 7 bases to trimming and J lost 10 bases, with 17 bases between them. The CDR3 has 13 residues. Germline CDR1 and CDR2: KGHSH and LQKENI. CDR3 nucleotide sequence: TGTGCCAGCTTCCCCACAGAAGGGGAAGAGCAGTTCTTC. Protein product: CASFPTEGEEQFF.

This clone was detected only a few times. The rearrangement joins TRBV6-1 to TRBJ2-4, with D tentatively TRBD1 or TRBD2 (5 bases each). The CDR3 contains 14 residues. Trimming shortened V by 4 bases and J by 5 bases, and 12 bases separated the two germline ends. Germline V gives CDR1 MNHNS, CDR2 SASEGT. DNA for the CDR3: TGTGCCAGCAGTGCCCGGGACGGTCAAAACATTCAGTACTTC. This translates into CASSARDGQNIQYF.

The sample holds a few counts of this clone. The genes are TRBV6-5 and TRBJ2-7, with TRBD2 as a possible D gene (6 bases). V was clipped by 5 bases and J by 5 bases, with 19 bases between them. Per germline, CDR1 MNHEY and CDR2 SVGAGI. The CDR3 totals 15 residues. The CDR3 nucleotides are TGTGCCAGCAGTCCTTCGCGGGGAGTGAGGAACGAGCAGTACTTC. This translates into CASSPSRGVRNEQYF.

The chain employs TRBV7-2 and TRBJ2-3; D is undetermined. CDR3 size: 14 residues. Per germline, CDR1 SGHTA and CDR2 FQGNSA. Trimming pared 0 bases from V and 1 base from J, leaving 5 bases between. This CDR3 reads CASSLAPGTDTQYF. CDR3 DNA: TGTGCCAGCAGCTTAGCACCTGGCACAGATACGCAGTATTTT.

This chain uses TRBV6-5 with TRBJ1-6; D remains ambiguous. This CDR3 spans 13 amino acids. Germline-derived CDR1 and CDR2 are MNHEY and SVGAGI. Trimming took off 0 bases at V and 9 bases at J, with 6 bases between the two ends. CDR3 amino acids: CASSYSAFSPLHF. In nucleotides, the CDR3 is TGTGCCAGCAGTTACTCGGCATTTTCACCCCTCCACTTT.

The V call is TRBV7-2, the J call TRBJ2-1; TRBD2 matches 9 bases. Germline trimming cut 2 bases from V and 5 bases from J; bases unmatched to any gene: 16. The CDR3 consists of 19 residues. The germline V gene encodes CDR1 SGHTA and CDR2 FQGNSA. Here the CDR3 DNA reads TGTGCCAGCAGCTTAAAGTCCGGGCTTGGCACTAGCGGGCACAATGAGCAGTTCTTC. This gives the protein CASSLKSGLGTSGHNEQFF. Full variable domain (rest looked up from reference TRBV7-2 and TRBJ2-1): GAGVSQSPSNKVTEKGKDVELRCDPISGHTALYWYRQSLGQGLEFLIYFQGNSAPDKSGLPSDRFSAERTGGSVSTLTIQRTQQEDSAVYLCASSLKSGLGTSGHNEQFFGPGTRLTVL.

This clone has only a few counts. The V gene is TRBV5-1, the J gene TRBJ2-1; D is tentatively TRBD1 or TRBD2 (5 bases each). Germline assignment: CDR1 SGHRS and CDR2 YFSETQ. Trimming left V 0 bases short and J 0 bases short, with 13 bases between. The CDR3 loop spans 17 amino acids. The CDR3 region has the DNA TGCGCCAGCAGCTTGGATGGCCAGGGACCCTCCTACAATGAGCAGTTCTTC. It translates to CASSLDGQGPSYNEQFF.

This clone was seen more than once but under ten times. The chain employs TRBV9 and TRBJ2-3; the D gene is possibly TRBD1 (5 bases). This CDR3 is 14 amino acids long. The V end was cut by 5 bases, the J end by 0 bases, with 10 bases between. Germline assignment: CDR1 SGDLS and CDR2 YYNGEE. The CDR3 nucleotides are TGTGCCAGCAGTCGCAGGGCTAGCACAGATACGCAGTATTTT. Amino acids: CASSRRASTDTQYF.

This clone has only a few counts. The CDR3 bases are TGTGCCAGCAGCCCCTCGACCTGGGATGGCTACACCTTC. Translated, it gives CASSPSTWDGYTF. The V call is TRBV7-9, the J call TRBJ1-2; D remains unclear. CDR3 size: 13 residues. The V end was cut by 5 bases, the J end by 6 bases, with 13 bases between. The V gene's germline CDR1 is SEHNR and CDR2 FQNEAQ (reference sequence).

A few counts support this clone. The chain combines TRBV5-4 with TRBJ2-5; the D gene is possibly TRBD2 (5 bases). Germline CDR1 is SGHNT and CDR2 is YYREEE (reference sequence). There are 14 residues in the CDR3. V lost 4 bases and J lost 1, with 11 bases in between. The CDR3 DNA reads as TGTGCCAGCAGCGGAGTGGGGAGCCAAGAGACCCAGTACTTC. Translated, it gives CASSGVGSQETQYF.

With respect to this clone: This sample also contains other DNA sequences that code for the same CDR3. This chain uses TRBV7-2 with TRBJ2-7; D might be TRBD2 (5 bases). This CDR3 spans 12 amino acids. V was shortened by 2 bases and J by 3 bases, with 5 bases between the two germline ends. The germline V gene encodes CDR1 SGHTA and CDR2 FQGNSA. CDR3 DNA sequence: TGTGCCAGCAGCTTAACTAGCTACGAGCAGTACTTC. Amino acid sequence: CASSLTSYEQYF.

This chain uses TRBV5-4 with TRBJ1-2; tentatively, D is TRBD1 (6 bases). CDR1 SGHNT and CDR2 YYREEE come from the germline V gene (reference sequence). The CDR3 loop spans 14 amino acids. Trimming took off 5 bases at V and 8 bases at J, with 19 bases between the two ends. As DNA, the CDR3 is TGTGCCAGCAGTCCCTTCCAGGGGAGGGAAGGCTACACCTTC. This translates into CASSPFQGREGYTF.

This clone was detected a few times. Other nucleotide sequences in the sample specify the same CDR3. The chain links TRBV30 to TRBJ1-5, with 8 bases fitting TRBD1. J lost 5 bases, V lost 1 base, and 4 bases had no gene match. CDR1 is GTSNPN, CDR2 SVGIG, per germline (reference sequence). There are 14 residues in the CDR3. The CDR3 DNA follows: TGTGCCTGGAGTGCAGGACAGGGAGATCAGCCCCAGCATTTT. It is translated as CAWSAGQGDQPQHF.